The entry below describes one TCR beta chain. Its antigen is still unknown. PCR employed 60 Vbeta and 13 Jbeta primers. The table came from immunoSEQ multiplex PCR; TCRdb's copy has only in-frame clones and leaves some out. The sample features 130,000 or so clones, with 2% in its top ten. While unrecorded immune exposures were likely, the donors were nominally healthy when sampled. The sample belongs to a study of cytomegalovirus exposure and HLA in healthy donors. Study in general: In an early release, HLA-typed donors contributed 90 million or so unique TCR sequences. Study-wide findings and caveats: Most TCRs appeared rarely, but some public TCRs recurred in many donors. The study reported that TCR beta sequences accurately predicted HLA-A and HLA-B alleles in most subjects.

In germline, CDR1 is SGHTA, CDR2 FQGNSA. CDR3 size: 14 residues. V shed 4 bases and J 8 bases; nucleotides not matched to a gene: 7. The rearrangement links TRBV7-2 to TRBJ1-4; 7 bases line up with TRBD1. The receptor was isolated from a woman aged 55 to 70 in good health and CMV-seronegative. Sequencing was done on a sample of PBMCs. CDR3 loop: CASSSLIRGEKLFF. The CDR3 DNA reads as TGTGCCAGCAGCTCCCTCATCAGGGGGGAAAAACTGTTTTTT.